This TCR beta chain is from a study of PD-1 blockade in mismatch repair-deficient tumors. The wider study: Patients had around 11 mismatch repair-deficient cancer types, all previously treated and progressing. Points from the study as a whole: Tumor-resident clones, often absent from pretreatment blood, expanded after pembrolizumab and then contracted.

Method: immunoSEQ multiplex PCR; TCRdb's copy keeps in-frame clones and lacks some. This sample has some 84,000 clones, with about 84% found just once. All patients were mismatch repair deficient, assessed by either PCR or immunohistochemistry. A few pembrolizumab responders had their TCRs sequenced. As concerns this clone: The antigen is unknown.

This CDR3 region has 13 residues. The germline V gene has CDR1 MNHEY and CDR2 SVGAGI. V was trimmed by 5 bases and J by 0 bases, leaving 8 bases between them. This TCR was recovered from an adult with mismatch repair-deficient cancer. The source material was peripheral blood, sampled 12 weeks after starting pembrolizumab. The chain links TRBV6-5 to TRBJ2-7; the D is unclear. The CDR3: CASSAGSSYEQYF. In DNA form, the CDR3 reads TGTGCCAGCAGTGCCGGCAGCTCCTACGAGCAGTACTTC.